These 20 T cell receptor beta chains were sequenced from one sample in a study of response to subunit inactivated influenza vaccine (dated by TCRdb to 2017 to 2018). Receptors were amplified or captured by RT-PCR. TCRdb records Illumina HiSeq 2500 as the sequencer. In TCRdb, the public reads were trimmed at Q25 with fastp and aligned with MiXCR, with productive beta chains retained. Entries that share a CDR3 protein sequence are merged under the most common genes and DNA. Present in this sample are 710,000 or so distinct CDR3 sequences, less than 20% of which were seen just once. The ten largest clones take up roughly 10% of the sample. Sequenced here: PBMCs from blood, sampled approximately 12 days after vaccination. The receptor set was obtained from a man between 45 and 60 years old who received an inactivated influenza vaccine. Donor details come from another sample of the same person, matched by shared clones.

In its sample, this clonotype was seen a few times. The V call is TRBV4-2, the J call TRBJ2-1, with D maybe TRBD2 (7 bases). Germline V gene data show CDR1 as LGHNA and CDR2 as YNFKEQ. The CDR3 spans 15 residues. V lost 4 bases to trimming and J lost 12 bases, with 22 bases between them. In nucleotides, the CDR3 is TGTGCCAGCAGCCCGCGATCCGTGGGGGGGGCCGGGCAGTTCTTC. It codes for CASSPRSVGGAGQFF.

The chain has TRBV27 and TRBJ2-7; possible D gene TRBD1, 5 bases. CDR3 length: 11 amino acids. The ends were cut back, 8 bases at V and 5 bases at J, with 10 bases in the middle. In germline, CDR1 is MNHEY, CDR2 SMNVEV (reference sequence). CDR3 nucleotide sequence: TGTGCCAGCTCAGGGCGGCACGAGCAGTACTTC. The encoded protein is CASSGRHEQYF.

This chain joins TRBV28 and TRBJ2-3; D remains ambiguous. Trimming took off 5 bases at V and 1 base at J, with 16 bases between the two ends. Per the germline V gene, CDR1 is MDHEN and CDR2 is SYDVKM. CDR3 length: 16 residues. CDR3 sequence: CASSLTTWYRTDTQYF. DNA for the CDR3: TGTGCCAGCAGTCTAACGACGTGGTACCGCACAGATACGCAGTATTTT.

The chain recombines TRBV7-9 with TRBJ1-5; D gene uncertain. Trimming stripped 5 bases from V and 4 bases from J, with 6 bases between. This CDR3 contains 12 residues. From germline, CDR1 is SEHNR and CDR2 FQNEAQ (reference sequence). The chain's CDR3 is CASSPQNQPQHF. CDR3 bases: TGTGCCAGCAGCCCACAGAATCAGCCCCAGCATTTT.

V and J are TRBV9 and TRBJ1-1, with D possibly matching TRBD1 (6 bases). The CDR3 is 15 amino acids. Germline V CDR1 and CDR2: SGDLS, YYNGEE. Trimming took off 0 bases at V and 6 bases at J, with 15 bases between the two ends. This CDR3 is CASSVVRGPEAEAFF. As DNA, the CDR3 is TGTGCCAGCAGCGTAGTTCGGGGGCCAGAGGCTGAAGCTTTCTTT. The full variable domain, rest sourced from reference TRBV9 and TRBJ1-1, is DSGVTQTPKHLITATGQRVTLRCSPRSGDLSVYWYQQSLDQGLQFLIQYYNGEERAKGNILERFSAQQFPDLHSELNLSSLELGDSALYFCASSVVRGPEAEAFFGQGTRLTVV.

This clonotype has a handful of counts. The rearrangement uses TRBV29-1 and TRBJ1-3; D uncertain. Germline CDR1 SQVTM, CDR2 ANQGSEA. The ends were cut back, 4 bases at V and 0 bases at J, with 7 bases in the middle. This CDR3 comprises 13 residues. The CDR3 sequence: CSVVPSSGNTIYF. CDR3 nucleotide sequence: TGCAGCGTTGTTCCCAGCTCTGGAAACACCATATATTTT.

V usage is TRBV7-8 and J usage is TRBJ2-1; D not resolved. This CDR3 spans 16 amino acids. Germline CDR1 reads SGHVS; CDR2 reads FQNEAQ. The ends were cut back, 1 base at V and 0 bases at J, with 10 bases in the middle. CDR3 region: CASSLVGGNSYNEQFF. The CDR3 coding sequence is TGTGCCAGCAGCTTAGTTGGCGGTAACTCCTACAATGAGCAGTTCTTC.

This clonotype has ten or more counts. The chain recombines TRBV11-2 with TRBJ1-1, with a possible D match to TRBD1 (6 bases). CDR1 is SGHAT and CDR2 is FQNNGV in the germline V gene. The V gene lost 5 bases and the J gene lost 5 bases, with 12 bases spanning the gap. The CDR3 is 13 residues long. The CDR3 loop is CASSVGGATEAFF. In DNA form, the CDR3 reads TGTGCCAGCAGCGTGGGGGGGGCGACTGAAGCTTTCTTT.

The V and J genes are TRBV12-3 or TRBV12-4 and TRBJ1-1; tentatively, D is TRBD1 (6 bases). V lost 5 bases and J lost 4, with 14 bases in between. The CDR3 spans 14 residues. The CDR3 DNA follows: TGTGCCAGCAGTGCCCAACAGGGATCCACTGAAGCTTTCTTT. This translates into CASSAQQGSTEAFF.

In its sample, this clonotype was seen many times. CDR3 bases: TGCGCCAGCAGCCCGACCCTCGGGGAGCTGTTTTTT. Its translation: CASSPTLGELFF. The rearrangement joins TRBV4-1 to TRBJ2-2; D call uncertain. Germline CDR1 and CDR2: MGHRA and YSYEKL. The V end lost 4 bases, the J end lost 7 bases, and 7 bases lay between the germline ends. CDR3 length: 12 amino acids.

The rearrangement links TRBV28 to TRBJ2-7; a weak D match, TRBD2 (7 bases). The V gene lost 8 bases and the J gene lost 3 bases, with 20 bases spanning the gap. Germline CDR1 reads MDHEN; CDR2 reads SYDVKM. There are 15 residues in the CDR3. For the CDR3, the DNA is TGTGCCAGCGGTCTCGGGGGGCTAGGGAACTACGAGCAGTACTTC. Translated: CASGLGGLGNYEQYF.

This chain joins TRBV20-1 and TRBJ2-1, with TRBD2 matching 8 bases. CDR1 DFQATT and CDR2 SNEGSKA come from the germline V gene (reference sequence). Trimming at V came to 0 bases and at J to 3 bases, leaving 7 bases not matched to a gene. The CDR3 spans 16 residues. In DNA form, the CDR3 reads TGCAGTGCTAGAGATGTCCTAGCGGGCATCTACAATGAGCAGTTCTTC. Its protein product is CSARDVLAGIYNEQFF.

This clonotype occurred a few times. The V gene is TRBV4-1, the J gene TRBJ1-2; no reliable D call. Germline CDR1 MGHRA, CDR2 YSYEKL. V lost 3 bases, J lost 7 bases, and 15 bases lay in between. This CDR3 has 14 amino acids. The CDR3 spells CASSQGGGAGGYTF. The CDR3 DNA reads as TGCGCCAGCAGCCAGGGAGGAGGCGCCGGTGGCTACACCTTC.

The chain couples TRBV6-1 to TRBJ2-3; 13 bases are a match to TRBD2. J was trimmed by 3 bases and V by 6 bases; bases with no gene match: 12. CDR3 size: 18 residues. From germline, CDR1 is MNHNS and CDR2 SASEGT. The CDR3 DNA reads TGTGCCAGCAGGACTAACCGACTAGCGGGGGGCAAGACAGATACGCAGTATTTT. It codes for CASRTNRLAGGKTDTQYF.

J is TRBJ2-4 and V is TRBV7-2; perhaps D is TRBD1 or TRBD2 (5 bases each). The CDR3 has 11 amino acids. The V end lost 5 bases, the J end lost 14 bases, and 13 bases lay between the germline ends. Germline V CDR1 and CDR2: SGHTA, FQGNSA. DNA of the CDR3: TGTGCCAGCAGCACCCAGACAGCGGAGTACTTC. Its protein is CASSTQTAEYF.

The sample holds a few counts of this clonotype. The chain links TRBV7-2 to TRBJ1-4, with 7 bases lining up with TRBD1. CDR1 and CDR2 (germline): SGHTA, FQGNSA. The CDR3 totals 16 residues. V dropped 3 bases and J dropped 5; count of bases not matched to a gene: 9. The DNA for the CDR3 is TGTGCCAGCAGCTTCGACCGACAGGGAGGCAATGAAAAACTGTTTTTT. It specifies CASSFDRQGGNEKLFF.

This rearrangement joins TRBV24-1 to TRBJ2-1; D is unresolved. CDR1 KGHDR and CDR2 SFDVKD come from the germline V gene. This CDR3 is built from 13 residues. Trimming removed 4 bases at V and 7 bases at J, with 10 bases between. The CDR3 DNA sequence: TGTGCCACCAGTGACTCGGCCTGGAATGAGCAGTTCTTC. It specifies CATSDSAWNEQFF.

This clonotype was seen many times. V is TRBV5-6 and J is TRBJ1-1, with D uncertain. V lost 1 base and J 3 bases, leaving 16 bases between the germline ends. CDR3 length: 16 amino acids. From germline, CDR1 is SGHDT and CDR2 YYEEEE. For the CDR3, the DNA is TGTGCCAGCAGCTTGTTAGCAGCCAAGGCGGACACTGAAGCTTTCTTT. Translated: CASSLLAAKADTEAFF.

For this clonotype: The junction shows a germline mismatch at one end, possibly a read error. Here the CDR3 reads CAGSEQAGGNLETQYF. The CDR3 bases are TGTGCCGGCAGTGAGCAGGCAGGGGGTAACTTGGAGACCCAGTACTTC. The chain combines TRBV7-2 with TRBJ2-5, with 7 nucleotides matching TRBD1. Germline V lookup: CDR1 SGHTA, CDR2 FQGNSA. The CDR3 has 16 residues.

The CDR3: CASSRQGRSYEQYF. In DNA form, the CDR3 reads TGTGCCAGCAGCCGCCAGGGTAGGAGCTACGAGCAGTACTTC. This chain joins TRBV28 and TRBJ2-7, with D perhaps TRBD1 (5 bases). Trimming removed 6 bases from V and 3 bases from J, with 15 bases in between. From germline, CDR1 is MDHEN and CDR2 SYDVKM. The CDR3 covers 14 residues.